This section outlines one TCR beta chain sequence together with its context. The antigen is unknown. Germline V gene data show CDR1 as DFQATT and CDR2 as SNEGSKA (reference sequence). The CDR3 has 15 amino acids. Trimming took off 0 bases at V and 5 bases at J, with 16 bases between the two ends. This entry is derived from a study of type 1 regulatory T cells. Whole-study context: T-allo10 is an in vitro-generated, Tr1-enriched CD4 T cell product specific for alloantigen.

One entry per CDR3 protein results from TCRdb running MiXCR on the reads. Of more than 20,000 distinct CDR3 sequences in the sample, roughly two thirds were seen once. Sequencing input: cultured T cells, either the whole culture or a sorted T cell fraction (not recorded which). Subset indicated: Tr1-enriched cell product generated in vitro against host alloantigens. The receptor was derived from a human donor in good health. This sequence joins TRBV20-1 and TRBJ2-5; possible D gene TRBD2, 6 bases. CDR3 residues: CSARDGRRDRETQYF. The CDR3 region has the DNA TGCAGTGCTAGAGATGGTCGGCGGGACCGGGAGACCCAGTACTTC.